This TCR beta chain was sequenced for a study of shared clonotypes between healthy human individuals. Adult donors, all healthy and HIV-negative, had no recent acute infections or vaccinations. Original handling: ImmunoSEQ supplied junction-only sequences lacking quality scores, so filtering was different. Profiled with immunoSEQ multiplex PCR; TCRdb holds only in-frame clones, not every one. D and trimming come from the DNA, and the V and J calls and clone size come from that table. The repertoire has approximately 1.1 million clones, 75% to 80% of them found once; the top ten carry around 0.47%. Germline assignment: CDR1 LNHDA and CDR2 SQIVND (reference sequence). The CDR3 extends over 14 amino acids. The V gene end was trimmed by 10 bases and the J gene end by 3 bases; junction bases not matched to a gene: 8.

The sample taken for sequencing was memory CD4+ T cells from PBMCs. Subset noted: CD45RA-negative fraction. The receptor's source is a man younger than 35 in good health. Some clones in this sample may be carry-over from other donors' samples. This rearrangement joins TRBV19 to TRBJ1-1; 10 bases match TRBD1. The CDR3 is CANTTTGGDTEAFF. The CDR3, as DNA: TGTGCCAATACTACGACAGGGGGCGACACTGAAGCTTTCTTT.